This T cell receptor (beta chain) originates from a study of patients and donors after allogeneic stem cell transplantation. A single record per CDR3 protein comes from TCRdb applying MiXCR to the RT-PCR reads. The sample records 150,000 to 250,000 distinct CDR3 sequences, less than 45% being singletons. V lost 4 bases, J lost 7 bases, and 10 bases lay in between. The CDR3 has 13 residues. The sequenced material came from blood, either unsorted or a sorted T cell fraction (not recorded which). This receptor was obtained from a human donor who was either an allogeneic HSCT recipient or a stem cell or donor lymphocyte infusion donor (not recorded which). It is not recorded whose cells these are; they may come from a transplant donor. V is TRBV12-3 or TRBV12-4 and J is TRBJ2-2, with a tentative D call TRBD1 (5 bases). CDR3 amino acids: CASSSLDIGELFF. The CDR3 DNA reads TGTGCCAGCAGTTCTTTGGACATCGGGGAGCTGTTTTTT.